These 17 T cell receptor beta chains came from one sample sequenced in a study of early T cells in non-severe SARS-CoV-2 infection. In TCRdb, the 5' RACE reads were re-called with MiXCR into one record per CDR3 protein. The sample contains over 85,000 distinct CDR3 sequences, about an eighth of which appear only once. The sequenced material came from whole blood. Receptors originate from an adult who was a healthcare worker with PCR-confirmed SARS-CoV-2 infection or an uninfected control (not recorded which).

The sample holds a few counts of this clonotype. This chain links TRBV29-1 with TRBJ1-1; possible D gene TRBD1, 5 bases. Trimming took off 4 bases at V and 1 base at J, with 13 bases between the two ends. The CDR3 length is 14 residues. CDR1 SQVTM and CDR2 ANQGSEA come from the germline V gene. The CDR3 bases are TGCAGCGTTGGGCCAGGGATTGGGAACACTGAAGCTTTCTTT. Translated: CSVGPGIGNTEAFF.

Concerning this clonotype: The junction shows a germline mismatch at one end, possibly a read error. This chain joins TRBV7-8 and TRBJ1-1; maybe TRBD1 (5 bases). The CDR3 totals 12 residues. CDR1 SGHVS and CDR2 FQNEAQ come from the germline V gene. CDR3 nucleotide sequence: TGTGCCAGCAGCTTAGGGGACGGTGAAGTTTTCTTT. Its translation: CASSLGDGEVFF.

This clonotype has more than one count but fewer than ten. The gene calls are TRBV12-3 or TRBV12-4 and TRBJ2-3; D tentatively reads TRBD1 or TRBD2 (5 bases each). The V end lost 5 bases, the J end lost 9 bases, and 18 bases lay between the germline ends. This CDR3 is built from 14 residues. The CDR3, as DNA: TGTGCCAGCAGTCCTAGGGACCGCACGCGCACGCAGTATTTT. This encodes CASSPRDRTRTQYF.

This clonotype has ten or more counts. The chain uses TRBV5-1 and TRBJ2-3; D is ambiguous. Germline V gene lookup returns CDR1 SGHRS and CDR2 YFSETQ. The CDR3 extends over 14 amino acids. With 4 bases removed from V and 2 bases from J, the gap between germline ends came to 11 bases. DNA of the CDR3: TGCGCCAGCAGCCGCCGATATGTCACAGATACGCAGTATTTT. Translation gives CASSRRYVTDTQYF. Complete variable domain (other parts from reference TRBV5-1 and TRBJ2-3): KAGVTQTPRYLIKTRGQQVTLSCSPISGHRSVSWYQQTPGQGLQFLFEYFSETQRNKGNFPGRFSGRQFSNSRSEMNVSTLELGDSALYLCASSRRYVTDTQYFGPGTRLTVL.

This clonotype has a handful of counts. The chain couples TRBV7-2 to TRBJ1-5, with TRBD1 identical over 7 bases. Trimming removed 5 bases from V and 5 bases from J; junction bases left unmatched: 6. Germline CDR1 and CDR2: SGHTA and FQGNSA. This CDR3 has 14 residues. The CDR3 sequence: CASSLRQGHQPQHF. CDR3 coding DNA: TGTGCCAGCAGCCTAAGACAGGGCCATCAGCCCCAGCATTTT.

In its sample, this clonotype was seen many times. The V call is TRBV28, the J call TRBJ1-5; the D gene is possibly TRBD1 (5 bases). CDR1 and CDR2 from the germline V gene are MDHEN and SYDVKM. The V end was cut by 2 bases, the J end by 3 bases, with 11 bases between. The CDR3 length is 15 residues. The CDR3 region has the DNA TGTGCCAGCAGTTTAAGAGGGGCTTACAATCAGCCCCAGCATTTT. This translates into CASSLRGAYNQPQHF.

There are many counts of this clonotype. J is TRBJ1-6 and V is TRBV20-1; perhaps TRBD1 as D (6 bases). Germline V gives CDR1 DFQATT, CDR2 SNEGSKA (reference sequence). With 2 bases removed from V and 7 bases from J, the gap between germline ends came to 9 bases. This CDR3 has 13 residues. The CDR3, as DNA: TGCAGTGCTAGAACGGACAGCAATTCACCCCTCCACTTT. This gives the protein CSARTDSNSPLHF.

There are a few counts of this clonotype. This is likely a read error, given that the CDR3 carries no conserved phenylalanine or tryptophan at its end. The V and J genes are TRBV19 and TRBJ1-1; perhaps TRBD1 as D (5 bases). The CDR3 is made up of 10 amino acids. CDR1 is LNHDA and CDR2 is SQIVND in the germline V gene (reference sequence). The germline V and J ends were trimmed by 11 bases and 10 bases, with 14 bases remaining between them. The CDR3 bases are TGTGCCTCTTCCGGGGCAGGAGCTTTCTCT. The encoded protein is CASSGAGAFS.

The chain couples TRBV29-1 to TRBJ2-7, with 10 nucleotides matching TRBD2. This CDR3 has 11 amino acids. Per the germline V gene, CDR1 is SQVTM and CDR2 is ANQGSEA. J gave up 4 bases and V 8 bases, and 2 bases lay outside the gene matches. The CDR3 sequence: CSLSGRYEQYF. CDR3 DNA sequence: TGCAGCCTTAGCGGGAGGTACGAGCAGTACTTC.

This clonotype occurred a few times. This chain connects TRBV27 to TRBJ1-6, with 8 bases matching TRBD1. Looked up from germline, CDR1 is MNHEY and CDR2 is SMNVEV (reference sequence). V lost 10 bases, J lost 6 bases, and 8 bases stayed unmatched. There are 14 residues in the CDR3. The CDR3 here is CAIRQGNINSPLHF. DNA of the CDR3: TGTGCCATCCGACAGGGGAATATTAATTCACCCCTCCACTTT.

The DNA for the CDR3 is TGTGCCAGCAGCTCGGACGTCGGCTACACCTTC. Its protein is CASSSDVGYTF. The V call is TRBV12-3 or TRBV12-4, the J call TRBJ1-2; D gene uncertain. This CDR3 has 11 amino acids. V dropped 6 bases and J dropped 8 bases, with 10 bases sitting between them.

Within the sample, this clonotype is medium-sized. This rearrangement joins TRBV19 to TRBJ2-2; no definite D call. This CDR3 region has 14 residues. V dropped 11 bases and J dropped 0 bases, with 13 bases sitting between them. Germline CDR1 and CDR2: LNHDA and SQIVND (reference sequence). CDR3 nucleotide sequence: TGTGCCTCTAGAGGTGGGACGAACACCGGGGAGCTGTTTTTT. Translation: CASRGGTNTGELFF.

The chain employs TRBV12-3 or TRBV12-4 and TRBJ2-1, with D possibly TRBD2 on 5 matching bases. This CDR3 region has 16 residues. V lost 6 bases to trimming and J lost 4 bases, with 19 bases between them. CDR3 loop: CASSPFARGSYNEQFF. CDR3 DNA sequence: TGTGCCAGCAGCCCGTTCGCGAGAGGGTCATACAATGAGCAGTTCTTC.

V usage is TRBV7-9 and J usage is TRBJ1-4; the D is unclear. Trimming shortened V by 7 bases and J by 8 bases, and 11 bases separated the two germline ends. The CDR3 runs to 12 residues. The germline V gene encodes CDR1 SEHNR and CDR2 FQNEAQ (reference sequence). The CDR3 DNA sequence: TGTGCCAGCAATCCGTTGGGAGAAAAACTGTTTTTT. As protein: CASNPLGEKLFF.

The V gene is TRBV7-9, the J gene TRBJ2-3; TRBD1 agrees at 8 bases. J was trimmed by 4 bases and V by 9 bases; bases with no gene match: 6. Per germline, CDR1 SEHNR and CDR2 FQNEAQ (reference sequence). The CDR3 extends over 13 amino acids. The CDR3 region has the DNA TGTGCCAGTCGGACAGGGATGCCAGATACGCAGTATTTT. It is translated as CASRTGMPDTQYF.

In this sample, this clonotype turned up many times. V usage is TRBV29-1 and J usage is TRBJ2-3, with D maybe TRBD1 (6 bases). Germline loops: CDR1 SQVTM, CDR2 ANQGSEA. V lost 7 bases and J 1 base, leaving 9 bases between the germline ends. This CDR3 has 12 residues. The CDR3 loop is CSAHRGTDTQYF. The CDR3, as DNA: TGCAGCGCCCACAGGGGCACAGATACGCAGTATTTT.

This clonotype was detected ten times or more. CDR3: CASSFEVRGDFYGYTF. The CDR3 DNA reads as TGTGCCAGCAGTTTCGAGGTTCGCGGGGACTTCTATGGCTACACCTTC. The genes are TRBV28 and TRBJ1-2, with D possibly being TRBD1 (5 bases). This CDR3 region has 16 residues. Looked up from germline, CDR1 is MDHEN and CDR2 is SYDVKM. Trimming removed 3 bases at V and 4 bases at J, with 18 bases between.